Listed below are T cell receptor beta chains from one sample, sequenced in a study of cytomegalovirus exposure and HLA in healthy donors. TCRdb keeps only in-frame clones here, not all; method: immunoSEQ multiplex PCR. This table holds 150,000 to 200,000 clones, roughly 82% found once. Sequenced input: PBMCs. The origin of the receptors is a girl under 18 in good health and CMV-seropositive. The CDR3 runs from the conserved cysteine through the conserved F or W. The order of the fields is D gene, clone size, V gene, J gene, CDR3 DNA, CDR3 protein. D genes are given only for firm matches. Only some rows state a clone size, as once, few, many or a class for expanded clones.

-	-	TRBV5-1	TRBJ1-3	TGCGCCAGCAGCTTGGGCAGGGGTGGAGGAAACACCATATATTTT	CASSLGRGGGNTIYF
-	-	TRBV12-5	TRBJ2-7	TGTGCTAGTGGCCCCTCGCGGGCAAGCTCCTACGAGCAGTACTTC	CASGPSRASSYEQYF
TRBD1	-	TRBV29-1	TRBJ1-2	TGCAGCGTTGGGGACAGTCTGTATGGCTACACCTTC	CSVGDSLYGYTF
-	-	TRBV25-1	TRBJ1-3	TGTGCCAGCATAGAAAGATTTGGAAACACCATATATTTT	CASIERFGNTIYF
-	-	TRBV7-8	TRBJ1-1	TGTGCCAGCAGCCACGGGGGGAACACTGAAGCTTTCTTT	CASSHGGNTEAFF
TRBD2	-	TRBV29-1	TRBJ2-5	TGCAGCGTTCGGGCTAGCGGGAGGGATCGGGAGACCCAGTACTTC	CSVRASGRDRETQYF
TRBD1	-	TRBV27	TRBJ2-3	TGTGCCAGCAGCGAGCGGGACAGGGGAGATACGCAGTATTTT	CASSERDRGDTQYF
TRBD1	-	TRBV28	TRBJ1-2	TGTGCCAGCAGTTTCGGGACAGGGGGATCCTATGGCTACACCTTC	CASSFGTGGSYGYTF
-	-	TRBV14	TRBJ2-1	TGTGCCAGCAGCCAAGTCGGCTGGAGCTCCTACAATGAGCAGTTCTTC	CASSQVGWSSYNEQFF
TRBD1	few	TRBV4-3	TRBJ2-7	TGCGCCAGCAGCCAAGATCGACAGGGGGCGGACGAGCAGTACTTC	CASSQDRQGADEQYF
-	-	TRBV9	TRBJ1-5	TGTGCCAGCAGCGTAAAAAACTCGAGGGACAATCAGCCCCAGCATTTT	CASSVKNSRDNQPQHF
TRBD1	-	TRBV6-1	TRBJ2-7	TGTGCCAGCGACAGGGGGTACGAGCAGTACTTC	CASDRGYEQYF
-	few	TRBV25-1	TRBJ2-3	TGTGCCAGCAGTGACAGGGTCGGGGATACGCAGTATTTT	CASSDRVGDTQYF
-	-	TRBV5-6	TRBJ2-7	TGTGCCAGCAGCATATACTGGAGCTCCTACGAGCAGTACTTC	CASSIYWSSYEQYF
TRBD2	-	TRBV28	TRBJ2-3	TGTGCCAGCAGGGCTAGCGGGGGCGTCACAGATACGCAGTATTTT	CASRASGGVTDTQYF
-	-	TRBV14	TRBJ2-2	TGTGCCAGCAGCCAAGAGGGTCTTCACAGTTGGGAGCTGTTTTTT	CASSQEGLHSWELFF
-	-	TRBV28	TRBJ2-7	TGTGCCAGCAGTCCCGGGGGCGAGCAGTACTTC	CASSPGGEQYF
-	-	TRBV28	TRBJ1-2	TGTGCCAGCAGTTCTCCCTCGCGCAGGGAAGGCTACACCTTC	CASSSPSRREGYTF
TRBD1	-	TRBV6-6	TRBJ2-5	TGTGCCACCTCGACAGGGCGGGAGACCCAGTACTTC	CATSTGRETQYF
-	few	TRBV30	TRBJ1-1	TGTGCCTGGAGTTATTACCGGGACAACGGAGCTTTCTTT	CAWSYYRDNGAFF
-	-	TRBV6-1	TRBJ1-2	TGTGCCAGCAGTGACCCGGGACGGGAGGAAGGCTACACCTTC	CASSDPGREEGYTF
-	-	TRBV4-3	TRBJ1-1	TGCGCCAGCAGCTCCCCGGAGGGAGCTTTCTTT	CASSSPEGAFF
-	-	TRBV19	TRBJ2-2	TGTGCCAGTAGTATAGCGGGAGTAGGCACCGGGGAGCTGTTTTTT	CASSIAGVGTGELFF
-	-	TRBV30	TRBJ1-6	TGTGCCTGGAGTCCCCCGGCACAGTATAATTCACCCCTCCACTTT	CAWSPPAQYNSPLHF
-	-	TRBV7-4	TRBJ1-1	TGTGCCAGCAGCCGGGGGGGCCAGATGCTGGACACTGAAGCTTTCTTT	CASSRGGQMLDTEAFF
TRBD1	-	TRBV6-6	TRBJ1-5	TGTGCCAGCAGGACGACAGGGACTAGCAATCAGCCCCAGCATTTT	CASRTTGTSNQPQHF
-	few	TRBV28	TRBJ2-6	TGTGCCAGCAGCCCAGGGTTCGGGGCCAACGTCCTGACTTTC	CASSPGFGANVLTF
-	-	TRBV5-1	TRBJ2-1	TGCGCCAGCCCCCTCGGGTACAATGAGCAGTTCTTC	CASPLGYNEQFF
TRBD1	-	TRBV6-6	TRBJ2-4	TGTGCCAGCAGTCATGGGACAGGGGCCCCCAAAAACATTCAGTACTTC	CASSHGTGAPKNIQYF
-	few	TRBV2	TRBJ1-5	TGTGCCAGCAGGCGGCAGAGCAATCAGCCCCAGCATTTT	CASRRQSNQPQHF
TRBD1	-	TRBV7-9	TRBJ1-5	TGTGCCAGCAGCGCCTTGGGGACAGGGTATCAGCCCCAGCATTTT	CASSALGTGYQPQHF
-	-	TRBV21-1	TRBJ1-5	TGTGCCAGCAGCATAACCCCTCCGACATTCAGCAATCAGCCCCAGCATTTT	CASSITPPTFSNQPQHF
TRBD1	-	TRBV27	TRBJ2-7	TGTGCCAGCAGTTTATCGCCCGGGACAGGGGACTACGAGCAGTACTTC	CASSLSPGTGDYEQYF
-	few	TRBV30	TRBJ2-5	TGTGCCTGGGTGCCCAGGGGATACCAAGAGACCCAGTACTTC	CAWVPRGYQETQYF
-	-	TRBV6-5	TRBJ2-7	TGTGCCAGCAGCCCGAACGGGTTCGGGTCCTACGAGCAGTACTTC	CASSPNGFGSYEQYF
-	-	TRBV5-1	TRBJ2-1	TGCGCCAGCAGCTTGGGGGCGGACTTCTCCTACAATGAGCAGTTCTTC	CASSLGADFSYNEQFF
-	few	TRBV7-2	TRBJ1-1	TGTGCCAGCACCCCGCAGAGCAGAGGGTACACTGAAGCTTTCTTT	CASTPQSRGYTEAFF
TRBD1	-	TRBV27	TRBJ2-7	TGTGCCAGCAGTGTCCGGGACAGGGGTCCCTACGAGCAGTACTTC	CASSVRDRGPYEQYF
TRBD2	-	TRBV27	TRBJ2-7	TGTGCCAGGTGTTCTCCGGGACTAGCGGGACAAACCTACGAGCAGTACTTC	CARCSPGLAGQTYEQYF
-	-	TRBV14	TRBJ2-1	TGTGCCAGCAGCCCCCCTCAAGGTGGGGACACGATCTTC	CASSPPQGGDTIF
TRBD2	-	TRBV6-5	TRBJ2-3	TGTGCCAGCCGAAAGCGGGGCCGGGACACAGATACGCAGTATTTT	CASRKRGRDTDTQYF
-	-	TRBV2	TRBJ1-1	TGTGCCAGCAAGTCGGACAGCAACACTGAAGCTTTCTTT	CASKSDSNTEAFF
TRBD1	-	TRBV7-7	TRBJ1-1	TGTGCTAGCAGCTTAGGGACAGGGAGGTTGGAGGACACTGAAGCTTTCTTT	CASSLGTGRLEDTEAFF
-	-	TRBV9	TRBJ1-5	TGTGCCAGCAGCCAGACAGTAAATCAGCCCCAGCATTTT	CASSQTVNQPQHF
TRBD1	-	TRBV18	TRBJ2-2	TGTGCCAGCTCACCCCGGACAGGGAACACCGGGGAGCTGTTTTTT	CASSPRTGNTGELFF
TRBD2	-	TRBV5-1	TRBJ2-2	TGCGCCAGCAGCTTGGCTTCTAGCGGATCCGGGGAGCTGTTTTTT	CASSLASSGSGELFF
-	-	TRBV25-1	TRBJ2-1	TGTGCCAGCAGTGAATTAGTTTACAATGAGCAGTTCTTC	CASSELVYNEQFF
TRBD2	-	TRBV4-1	TRBJ2-1	TGCGCCAGCAGCCCGGGACTAGCGCTGGTTGTATCCTACAATGAGCAGTTCTTC	CASSPGLALVVSYNEQFF
-	-	TRBV29-1	TRBJ2-2	TGCAGCGTTACGGTAGAGGACGGGGAGCTGTTTTTT	CSVTVEDGELFF
-	-	TRBV7-2	TRBJ2-1	TGTGCCAGCAGCTTAGCCTTCGCCAGGGGAGATGAGCAGTTCTTC	CASSLAFARGDEQFF
-	-	TRBV5-4	TRBJ2-7	TGTGCCAGCAGCCACTACTGGGGCGAGTCGTACGAGCAGTACTTC	CASSHYWGESYEQYF
-	-	TRBV11-2	TRBJ2-5	TGTGCCAGCAGCGAAACGAATTGGGGGCACGAGACCCAGTACTTC	CASSETNWGHETQYF
TRBD1	-	TRBV4-1	TRBJ1-1	TGCGCCAGCAGCCTCCCGGCGGGACAGGCCTTTTCGATGATTAACACTGAAGCTTTCTTT	CASSLPAGQAFSMINTEAFF
-	-	TRBV18	TRBJ1-1	TGTGCCAGCTCACCACTTGGGCCCGGGAACACTGAAGCTTTCTTT	CASSPLGPGNTEAFF
-	-	TRBV27	TRBJ2-1	TGTGCCAGCAGTTGGGGCTCCCTAGCGAATCATGAGCAGTTCTTC	CASSWGSLANHEQFF
-	-	TRBV11-2	TRBJ2-1	TGTGCCAGCAGCCTCGGGACTGGCTATGAGCAGTTCTTC	CASSLGTGYEQFF